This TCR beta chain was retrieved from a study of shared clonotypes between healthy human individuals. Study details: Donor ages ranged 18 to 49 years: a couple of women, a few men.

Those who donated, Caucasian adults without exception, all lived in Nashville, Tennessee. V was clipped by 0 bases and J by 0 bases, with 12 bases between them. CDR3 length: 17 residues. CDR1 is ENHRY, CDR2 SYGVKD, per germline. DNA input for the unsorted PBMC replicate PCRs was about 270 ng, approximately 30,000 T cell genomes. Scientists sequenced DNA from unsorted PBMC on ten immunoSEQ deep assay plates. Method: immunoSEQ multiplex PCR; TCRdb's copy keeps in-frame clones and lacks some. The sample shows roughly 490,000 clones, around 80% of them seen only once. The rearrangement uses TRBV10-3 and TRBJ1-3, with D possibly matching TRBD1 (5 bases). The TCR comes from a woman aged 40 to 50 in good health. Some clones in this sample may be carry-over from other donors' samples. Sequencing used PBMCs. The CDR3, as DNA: TGTGCCATCAGTGAGTCGTCAGGGTACGGCTCTGGAAACACCATATATTTT. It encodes CAISESSGYGSGNTIYF.